This TCR beta chain emerged from a study of blood T cells in healthy people across ages. Study results and caveats: Higher naive T cell percentage went strongly together with higher TCR beta diversity.

Deletions cut 5 bases from V and 6 bases from J, with 14 bases between. This CDR3 comprises 13 residues. For the second PCR, which ran for about 7 to 11 cycles, a sample-barcoded 5' primer and a J-beta primer mix were used. MiXCR, applied by TCRdb to the 5' RACE reads, yields one record per CDR3 protein. The sample lists 750,000 to 950,000 distinct CDR3 sequences, less than 70% occurring once. Worth noting for this clonotype: Its antigen remains unknown. With a much larger clone just one base away, this may be a read error.

The sequence derives from an older man in good health. Sequences were obtained from blood. The V call is TRBV12-3 or TRBV12-4, the J call TRBJ2-7; D is perhaps TRBD1 or TRBD2 (6 bases each). CDR3 DNA sequence: TGTGCCAGCAGTGCCTTGGGGGGCAGCGAGCAGTACTTC. Translated, it gives CASSALGGSEQYF.